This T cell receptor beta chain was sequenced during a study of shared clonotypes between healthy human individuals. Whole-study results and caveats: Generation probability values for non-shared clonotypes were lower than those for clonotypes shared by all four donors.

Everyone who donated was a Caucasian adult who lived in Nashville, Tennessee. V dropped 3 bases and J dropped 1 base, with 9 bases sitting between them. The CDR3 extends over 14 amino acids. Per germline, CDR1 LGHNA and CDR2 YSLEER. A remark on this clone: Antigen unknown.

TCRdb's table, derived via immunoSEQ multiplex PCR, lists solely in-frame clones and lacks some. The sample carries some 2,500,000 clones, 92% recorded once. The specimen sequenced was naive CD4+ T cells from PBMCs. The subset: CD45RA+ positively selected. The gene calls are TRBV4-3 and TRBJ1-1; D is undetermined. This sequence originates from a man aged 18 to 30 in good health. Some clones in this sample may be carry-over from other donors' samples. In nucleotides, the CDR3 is TGCGCCAGCAGCCAGGTTCCGCAGAACACTGAAGCTTTCTTT. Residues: CASSQVPQNTEAFF.